This TCR beta chain was recorded in a study of blood T cell repertoires in COVID-19. This table comes from immunoSEQ multiplex PCR, and its TCRdb copy is limited to in-frame clones, with some not included. The table lists some 56,000 clones, 89% of them singletons. Per the germline V gene, CDR1 is SNHLY and CDR2 is FYNNEI. Trimming at V came to 7 bases and at J to 8 bases, leaving 13 bases not matched to a gene. The CDR3 has 15 residues. The sequence came from a woman aged 60 to 75 with COVID-19, enrolled during active disease. Sequencing was carried out using peripheral blood. The genes are TRBV2 and TRBJ1-4; 7 bases map to TRBD1. The CDR3 is CASTRAAGGREKLFF. The CDR3 region has the DNA TGTGCCAGCACGAGGGCGGCAGGGGGGCGCGAAAAACTGTTTTTT.